These T cell receptor beta chains were read from a single sample in a study of spatial heterogeneity in lung cancer. TCRdb re-called the 5' RACE reads through MiXCR, storing one row per CDR3 protein. The sample carries approximately 81,000 distinct CDR3 sequences, roughly 12% recorded once. The starting material was PBMCs, obtained at surgery. These TCRs come from a male donor with early-stage non-small cell lung cancer. The CDR3 runs from the conserved cysteine through the conserved F or W. D genes are given only for firm matches. Clone sizes are given selectively: once, few, many, or a class where the clone is expanded.

V gene,J gene,clone size,D gene,CDR3 DNA,CDR3 protein
TRBV11-1,TRBJ2-1,few,TRBD2,TGTGCCAGCAGCTTGGGGACTAGCGGGAGGGCCCTCAATGAGCAGTTCTTC,CASSLGTSGRALNEQFF
TRBV4-1,TRBJ2-1,NA,NA,TGTGCCAGCAGCCAAGAGGGCGGTTCCTACAATGAGCAGTTCTTC,CASSQEGGSYNEQFF
TRBV29-1,TRBJ1-3,NA,NA,TGCAGCGTTGAGTCTGAAGGCAACTCTGGAAACACCATATATTTT,CSVESEGNSGNTIYF
TRBV6-5,TRBJ1-2,few,NA,TGTGCCAGCAGTTCCCGGACTTCCTGGGACTCTAACTATGGCTACACCTTC,CASSSRTSWDSNYGYTF
TRBV5-1,TRBJ2-1,few,TRBD1,TGCGCCAGCAGCTTACAACAGGGGCGGGATGAGCAGTTCTTC,CASSLQQGRDEQFF
TRBV5-4,TRBJ1-2,few,TRBD1,TGTGCCAGCAGCTTGAAGGGGGCGTATGGCTACACCTTC,CASSLKGAYGYTF
TRBV11-2,TRBJ2-3,few,TRBD1,TGTGCCAGCAGCGCTTTCCGGGACAGAATCACAGATACGCAGTATTTT,CASSAFRDRITDTQYF
TRBV2,TRBJ2-7,few,NA,TGTGCCAGCAGTGAAGCTCCTGGGGGGCTCTACGAGCAGTACTTC,CASSEAPGGLYEQYF
TRBV3-1,TRBJ1-1,few,NA,TGTGCCAGCAGCCAAGAATCCACGAACACTGAAGCTTTCTTT,CASSQESTNTEAFF
TRBV28,TRBJ1-2,many,TRBD1,TGTGCCAGCAGTTTGCCACAGGGGGCCCACGGCTACACCTTC,CASSLPQGAHGYTF
TRBV9,TRBJ2-7,NA,NA,TGTGCCAGCAGCGTAGCTGGGGTCAACGAGCAGTACTTC,CASSVAGVNEQYF
TRBV5-4,TRBJ2-7,few,NA,TGTGCCAGCAGCTTGTCGGAGGACCTCCGCCAGTACTTC,CASSLSEDLRQYF
TRBV30,TRBJ2-3,NA,NA,TGTGCCTGGACAGGGACCGGAGATACGCAGTATTTT,CAWTGTGDTQYF
TRBV19,TRBJ2-1,once,TRBD2,TGTGCCAGTGGTATCGGAGGGAGAGCGGGAGGGGCTGAGCAGTTCTTC,CASGIGGRAGGAEQFF
TRBV12-3/TRBV12-4,TRBJ1-5,few,TRBD1,TGTGCCAGCAGTTCCCTGGGAGGGGGCGGCCAGCCCCAGCATTTT,CASSSLGGGGQPQHF
TRBV20-1,TRBJ2-7,few,TRBD2,TGCAGTGCTTCACTAGCGGGAGCCCACGAGCAGTACTTC,CSASLAGAHEQYF
TRBV14,TRBJ1-1,few,TRBD1,TGTGCCAGCAGGAGACAGGGGAACACTGAAGCTTTCTTT,CASRRQGNTEAFF
TRBV6-1,TRBJ1-2,few,TRBD1,TGTGCCAGCGGGGACAGGGGGTTCAGCGGCTACACCTTC,CASGDRGFSGYTF
TRBV15,TRBJ1-2,many,NA,TGTGCCACCAGCAGAGGAGGGAACGACTATGGCTACACCTTC,CATSRGGNDYGYTF
TRBV7-3,TRBJ2-7,NA,NA,TGTGCCAGCAGCTTAATGGCAGGGGTCCTCCACGAGCAGTACTTC,CASSLMAGVLHEQYF
TRBV20-1,TRBJ2-7,many,NA,TGCAGTGCTACGGGGCCTCCAGGGAACGAGCAGTACTTC,CSATGPPGNEQYF
TRBV20-1,TRBJ2-2,many,TRBD1,TGCAGTGCTGGGGGGGACAGGGGTAACACCGGGGAGCTGTTTTTT,CSAGGDRGNTGELFF
TRBV7-9,TRBJ2-1,NA,TRBD1,TGTGCCAGCAGCTCCCACGGACAGGGGGCAACATCGCAGTTCTTC,CASSSHGQGATSQFF